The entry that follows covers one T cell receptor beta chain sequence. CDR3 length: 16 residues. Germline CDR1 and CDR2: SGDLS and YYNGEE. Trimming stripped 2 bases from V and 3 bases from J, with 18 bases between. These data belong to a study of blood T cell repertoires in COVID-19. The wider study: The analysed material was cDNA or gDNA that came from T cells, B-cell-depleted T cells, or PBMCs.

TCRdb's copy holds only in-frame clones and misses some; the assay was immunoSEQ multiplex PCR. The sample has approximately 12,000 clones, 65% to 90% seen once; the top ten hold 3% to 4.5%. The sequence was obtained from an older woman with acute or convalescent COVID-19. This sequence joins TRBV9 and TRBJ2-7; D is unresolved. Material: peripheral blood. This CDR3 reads CASSVRALGGIYEQYF. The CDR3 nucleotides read TGTGCCAGCAGCGTTCGAGCGTTGGGTGGAATCTACGAGCAGTACTTC.